This T cell receptor (beta chain) stems from a study of shared clonotypes between healthy human individuals. Generated by immunoSEQ multiplex PCR, the TCRdb table keeps only in-frame clones and is missing some. The table shows about 770,000 clones, with 72% occurring only once. This CDR3 comprises 17 residues. The germline CDR1 and CDR2 sequences are SGHRS and YFSETQ. Germline trimming cut 0 bases from V and 1 base from J; bases unmatched to any gene: 4. Sequences were obtained from memory CD4+ T cells sorted from blood. Subset meaning: CD45RA-negative fraction. The sequence derives from a young woman in good health. The V gene is TRBV5-1, the J gene TRBJ2-6; 7 bases line up with TRBD2. The CDR3 region has the DNA TGCGCCAGCAGCTTGGAGGCGGGAGCGTCTGGGGCCAACGTCCTGACTTTC. This gives the protein CASSLEAGASGANVLTF.